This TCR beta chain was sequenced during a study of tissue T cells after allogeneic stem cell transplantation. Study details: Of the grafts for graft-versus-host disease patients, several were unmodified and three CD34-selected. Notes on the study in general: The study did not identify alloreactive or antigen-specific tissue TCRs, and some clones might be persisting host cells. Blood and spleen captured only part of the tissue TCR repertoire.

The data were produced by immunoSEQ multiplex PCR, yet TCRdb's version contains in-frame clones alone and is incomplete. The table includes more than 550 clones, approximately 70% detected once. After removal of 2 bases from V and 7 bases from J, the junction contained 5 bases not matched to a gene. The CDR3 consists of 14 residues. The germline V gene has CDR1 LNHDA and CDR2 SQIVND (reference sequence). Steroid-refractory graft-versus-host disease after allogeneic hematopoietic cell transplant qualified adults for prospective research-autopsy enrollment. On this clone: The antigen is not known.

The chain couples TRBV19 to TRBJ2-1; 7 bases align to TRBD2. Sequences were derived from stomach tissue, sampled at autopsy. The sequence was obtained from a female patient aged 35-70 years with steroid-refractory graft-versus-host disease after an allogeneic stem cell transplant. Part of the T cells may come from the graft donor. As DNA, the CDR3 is TGTGCCAGTAGTATATCCTTGCGGGGGAATGAGCAGTTCTTC. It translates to CASSISLRGNEQFF.